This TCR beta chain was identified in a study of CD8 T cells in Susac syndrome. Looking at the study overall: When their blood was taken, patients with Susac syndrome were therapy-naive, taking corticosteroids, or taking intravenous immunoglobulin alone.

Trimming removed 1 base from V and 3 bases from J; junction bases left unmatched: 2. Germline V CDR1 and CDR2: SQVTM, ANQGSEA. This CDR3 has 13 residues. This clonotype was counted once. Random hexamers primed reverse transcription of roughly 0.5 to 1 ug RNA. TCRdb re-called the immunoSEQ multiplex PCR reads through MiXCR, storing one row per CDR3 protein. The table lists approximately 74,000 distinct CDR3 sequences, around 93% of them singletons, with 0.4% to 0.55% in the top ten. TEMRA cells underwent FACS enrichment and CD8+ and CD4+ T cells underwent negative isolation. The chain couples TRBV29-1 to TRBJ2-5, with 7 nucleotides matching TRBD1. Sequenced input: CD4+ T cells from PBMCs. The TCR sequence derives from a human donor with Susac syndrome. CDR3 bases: TGCAGCGTTGAAGCAGGGGGTAAAGAGACCCAGTACTTC. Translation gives CSVEAGGKETQYF.